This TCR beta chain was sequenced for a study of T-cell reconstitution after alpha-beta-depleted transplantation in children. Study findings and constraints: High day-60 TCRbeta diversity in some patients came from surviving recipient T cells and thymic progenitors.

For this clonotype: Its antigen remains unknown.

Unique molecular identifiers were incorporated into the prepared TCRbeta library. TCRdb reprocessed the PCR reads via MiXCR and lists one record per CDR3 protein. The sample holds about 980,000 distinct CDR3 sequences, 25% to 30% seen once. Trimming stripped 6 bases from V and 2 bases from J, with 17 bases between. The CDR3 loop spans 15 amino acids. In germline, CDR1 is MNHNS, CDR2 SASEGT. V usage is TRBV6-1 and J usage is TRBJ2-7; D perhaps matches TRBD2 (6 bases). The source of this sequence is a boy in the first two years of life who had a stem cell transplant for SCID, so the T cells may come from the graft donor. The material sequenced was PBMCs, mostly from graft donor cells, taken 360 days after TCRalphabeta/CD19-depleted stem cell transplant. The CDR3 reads CASSTRLGGTYEQYF. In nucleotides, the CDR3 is TGTGCCAGCAGCACCCGGTTGGGGGGTACCTACGAGCAGTACTTC.